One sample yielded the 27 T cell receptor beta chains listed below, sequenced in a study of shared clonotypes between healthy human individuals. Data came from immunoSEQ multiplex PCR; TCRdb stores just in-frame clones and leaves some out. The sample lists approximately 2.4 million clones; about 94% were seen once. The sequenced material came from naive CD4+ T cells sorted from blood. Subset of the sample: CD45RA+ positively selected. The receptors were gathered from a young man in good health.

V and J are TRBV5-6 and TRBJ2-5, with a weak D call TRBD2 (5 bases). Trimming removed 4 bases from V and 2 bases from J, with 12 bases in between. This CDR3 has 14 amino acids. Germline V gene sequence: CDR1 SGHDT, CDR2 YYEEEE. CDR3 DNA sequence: TGTGCCAGCAGCCCGCGTAGCGTACAAGAGACCCAGTACTTC. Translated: CASSPRSVQETQYF.

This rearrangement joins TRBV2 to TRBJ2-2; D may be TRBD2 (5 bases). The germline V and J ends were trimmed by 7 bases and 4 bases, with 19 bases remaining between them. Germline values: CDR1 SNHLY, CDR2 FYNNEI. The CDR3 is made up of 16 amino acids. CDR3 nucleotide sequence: TGTGCCAGCACCCGCGGGCAGGTGGATGGCACCGGGGAGCTGTTTTTT. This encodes CASTRGQVDGTGELFF. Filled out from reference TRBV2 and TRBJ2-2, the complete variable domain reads EPEVTQTPSHQVTQMGQEVILRCVPISNHLYFYWYRQILGQKVEFLVSFYNNEISEKSEIFDDQFSVERPDGSNFTLKIRSTKLEDSAMYFCASTRGQVDGTGELFFGEGSRLTVL.

The CDR3 loop is CASSREPTDTQYF. The CDR3 bases are TGTGCCAGCAGTCGCGAGCCCACAGATACGCAGTATTTT. The V and J genes are TRBV7-3 and TRBJ2-3; D gene uncertain. CDR3 length: 13 amino acids. Germline assignment: CDR1 SGHTA and CDR2 FQGTGA. Deletions cut 6 bases from V and 2 bases from J, with 9 bases between.

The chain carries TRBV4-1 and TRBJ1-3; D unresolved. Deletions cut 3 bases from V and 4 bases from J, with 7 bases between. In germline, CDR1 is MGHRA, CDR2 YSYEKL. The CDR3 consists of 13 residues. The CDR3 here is CASSQENGNTIYF. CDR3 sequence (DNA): TGCGCCAGCAGCCAGGAAAACGGAAACACCATATATTTT.

The CDR3 reads CASRQTGAGNTIYF. The CDR3 nucleotides read TGTGCCAGCCGACAGACAGGGGCTGGAAACACCATATATTTT. This chain joins TRBV6-1 and TRBJ1-3; 8 bases are a match to TRBD1. CDR1 is MNHNS, CDR2 SASEGT, per germline. V lost 8 bases, J lost 2 bases, and 5 bases stayed unmatched. The CDR3 sequence is 14 residues long.

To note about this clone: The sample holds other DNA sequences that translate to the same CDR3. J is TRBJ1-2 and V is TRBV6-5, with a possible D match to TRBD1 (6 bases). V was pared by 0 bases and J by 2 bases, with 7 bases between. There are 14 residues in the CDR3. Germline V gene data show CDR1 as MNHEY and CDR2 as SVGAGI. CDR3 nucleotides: TGTGCCAGCAGTTACTCAGGACAGAACTATGGCTACACCTTC. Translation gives CASSYSGQNYGYTF.

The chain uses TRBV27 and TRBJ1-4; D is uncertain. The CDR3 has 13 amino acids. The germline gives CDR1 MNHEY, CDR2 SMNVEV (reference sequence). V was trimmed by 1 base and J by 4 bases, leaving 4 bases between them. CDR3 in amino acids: CASSLWNNEKLFF. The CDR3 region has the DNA TGTGCCAGCAGTTTATGGAATAATGAAAAACTGTTTTTT.

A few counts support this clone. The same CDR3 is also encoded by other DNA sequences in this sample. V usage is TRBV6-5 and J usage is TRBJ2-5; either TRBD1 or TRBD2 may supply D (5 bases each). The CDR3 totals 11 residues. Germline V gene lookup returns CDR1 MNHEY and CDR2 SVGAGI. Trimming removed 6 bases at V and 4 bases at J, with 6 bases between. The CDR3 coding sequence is TGTGCCAGCAGGAGGGGAGAGACCCAGTACTTC. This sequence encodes CASRRGETQYF.

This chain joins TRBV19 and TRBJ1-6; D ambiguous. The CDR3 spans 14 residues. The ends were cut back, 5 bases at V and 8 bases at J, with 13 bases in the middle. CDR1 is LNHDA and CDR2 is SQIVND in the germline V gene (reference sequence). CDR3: CASSARWADSPLHF. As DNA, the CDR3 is TGTGCCAGTAGTGCCCGGTGGGCAGATTCACCCCTCCACTTT.

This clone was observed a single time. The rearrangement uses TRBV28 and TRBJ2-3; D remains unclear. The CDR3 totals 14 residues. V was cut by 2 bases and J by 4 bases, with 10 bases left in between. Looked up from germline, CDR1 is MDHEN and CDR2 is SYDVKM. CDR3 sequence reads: CASSLRPKPDTQYF. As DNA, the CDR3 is TGTGCCAGCAGTTTACGACCGAAACCAGATACGCAGTATTTT.

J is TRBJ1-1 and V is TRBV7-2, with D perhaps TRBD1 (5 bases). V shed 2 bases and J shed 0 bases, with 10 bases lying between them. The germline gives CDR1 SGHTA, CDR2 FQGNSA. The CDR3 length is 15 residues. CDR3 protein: CASSLYGTVNTEAFF. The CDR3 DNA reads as TGTGCCAGCAGCTTATATGGGACGGTGAACACTGAAGCTTTCTTT.

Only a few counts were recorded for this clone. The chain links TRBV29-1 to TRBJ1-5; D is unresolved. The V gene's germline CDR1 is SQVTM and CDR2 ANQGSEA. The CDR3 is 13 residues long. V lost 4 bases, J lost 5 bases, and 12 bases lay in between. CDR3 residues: CSVAREVDQPQHF. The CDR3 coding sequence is TGCAGCGTTGCAAGGGAGGTGGATCAGCCCCAGCATTTT.

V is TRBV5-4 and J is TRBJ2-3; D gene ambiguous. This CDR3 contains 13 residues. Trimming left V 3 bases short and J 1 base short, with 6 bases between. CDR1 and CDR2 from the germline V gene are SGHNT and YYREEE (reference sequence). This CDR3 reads CASSSRRTDTQYF. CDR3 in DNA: TGTGCCAGCAGCTCCCGCCGCACAGATACGCAGTATTTT.

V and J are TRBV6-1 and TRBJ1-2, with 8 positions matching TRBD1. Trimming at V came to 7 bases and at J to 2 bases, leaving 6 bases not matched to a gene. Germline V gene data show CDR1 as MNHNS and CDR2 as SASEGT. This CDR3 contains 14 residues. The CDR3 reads CASTERQGNYGYTF. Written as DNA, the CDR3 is TGTGCCAGCACCGAGAGACAGGGGAACTATGGCTACACCTTC.

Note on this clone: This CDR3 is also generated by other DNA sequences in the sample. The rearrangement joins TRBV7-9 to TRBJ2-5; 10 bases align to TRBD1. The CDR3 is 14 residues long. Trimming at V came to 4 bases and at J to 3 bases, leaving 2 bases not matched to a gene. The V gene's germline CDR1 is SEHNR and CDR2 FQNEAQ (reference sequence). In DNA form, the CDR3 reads TGTGCCAGCAGCTCGGGACAGGGGAAAGAGACCCAGTACTTC. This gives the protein CASSSGQGKETQYF.

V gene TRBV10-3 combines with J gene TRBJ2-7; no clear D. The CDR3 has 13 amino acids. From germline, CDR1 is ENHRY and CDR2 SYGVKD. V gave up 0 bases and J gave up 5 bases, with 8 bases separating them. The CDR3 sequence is CAISESGFHEQYF. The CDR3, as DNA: TGTGCCATCAGTGAGTCGGGGTTCCACGAGCAGTACTTC.

This CDR3 is CASSPSDAGYEQYF. Here the CDR3 DNA reads TGTGCCAGCAGTCCGAGTGACGCTGGGTACGAGCAGTACTTC. The rearrangement joins TRBV28 to TRBJ2-7, with D unclear. This CDR3 region has 14 residues. V lost 5 bases and J 4 bases, leaving 15 bases between the germline ends. CDR1 MDHEN and CDR2 SYDVKM come from the germline V gene.

The CDR3 loop reads CAWTNGANSPLHF. CDR3 bases: TGTGCCTGGACCAACGGAGCGAATTCACCCCTCCACTTT. The chain couples TRBV30 to TRBJ1-6; D unclear. The germline V gene has CDR1 GTSNPN and CDR2 SVGIG (reference sequence). V lost 4 bases and J lost 7, with 11 bases in between. The CDR3 is 13 residues long.

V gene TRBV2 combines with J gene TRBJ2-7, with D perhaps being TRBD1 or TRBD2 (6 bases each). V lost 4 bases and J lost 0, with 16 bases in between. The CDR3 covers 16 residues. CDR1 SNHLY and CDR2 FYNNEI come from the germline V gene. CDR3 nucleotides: TGTGCCAGCAGTGCAACTACAGGGAGGAGCTCCTACGAGCAGTACTTC. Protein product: CASSATTGRSSYEQYF.

This CDR3 reads CASSLLTSGGQETQYF. The CDR3, as DNA: TGCGCCAGCAGCCTCTTGACTAGCGGGGGACAAGAGACCCAGTACTTC. The genes are TRBV5-1 and TRBJ2-5, with 12 bases aligning to TRBD2. The CDR3 runs to 16 residues. Trimming cost V 4 bases and J 2 bases; bases outside gene matches: 6. CDR1 is SGHRS and CDR2 is YFSETQ in the germline V gene.

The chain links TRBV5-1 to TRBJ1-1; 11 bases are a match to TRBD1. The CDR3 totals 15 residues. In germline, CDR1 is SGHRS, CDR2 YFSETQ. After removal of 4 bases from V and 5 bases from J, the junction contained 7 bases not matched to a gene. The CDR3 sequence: CASSQLGQGETEAFF. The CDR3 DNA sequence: TGCGCCAGCAGCCAGCTGGGACAGGGGGAGACTGAAGCTTTCTTT.

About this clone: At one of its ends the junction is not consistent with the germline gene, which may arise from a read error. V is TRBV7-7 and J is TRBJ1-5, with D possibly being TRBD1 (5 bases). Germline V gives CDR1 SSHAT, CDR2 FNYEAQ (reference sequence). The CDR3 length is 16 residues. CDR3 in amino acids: CASSLVGREGFQPQHF. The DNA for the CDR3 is TGTGCTAGCAGCTTAGTGGGGCGGGAGGGGTTTCAGCCCCAGCATTTT.

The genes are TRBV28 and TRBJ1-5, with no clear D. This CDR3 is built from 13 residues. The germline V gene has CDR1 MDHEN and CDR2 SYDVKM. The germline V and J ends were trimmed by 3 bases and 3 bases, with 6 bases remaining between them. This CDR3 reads CASSFGVNQPQHF. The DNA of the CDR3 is TGTGCCAGCAGTTTCGGTGTCAATCAGCCCCAGCATTTT.

CDR3 region: CAWRIRDIRAEQYF. The CDR3 DNA sequence: TGTGCCTGGAGAATTCGGGACATCCGAGCCGAGCAGTACTTC. The V and J genes are TRBV30 and TRBJ2-7; a possible D gene is TRBD1 (6 bases). Germline V gives CDR1 GTSNPN, CDR2 SVGIG (reference sequence). The CDR3 length is 14 residues. The V end was cut by 3 bases, the J end by 6 bases, with 18 bases between.

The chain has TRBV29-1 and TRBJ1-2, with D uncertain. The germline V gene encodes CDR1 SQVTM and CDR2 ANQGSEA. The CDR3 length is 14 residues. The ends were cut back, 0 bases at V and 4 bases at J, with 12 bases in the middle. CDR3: CSVEDRRGGYGYTF. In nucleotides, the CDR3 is TGCAGCGTTGAAGATCGGCGGGGAGGCTATGGCTACACCTTC. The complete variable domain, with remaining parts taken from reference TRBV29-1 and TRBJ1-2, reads SAVISQKPSRDICQRGTSLTIQCQVDSQVTMMFWYRQQPGQSLTLIATANQGSEATYESGFVIDKFPISRPNLTFSTLTVSNMSPEDSSIYLCSVEDRRGGYGYTFGSGTRLTVV.

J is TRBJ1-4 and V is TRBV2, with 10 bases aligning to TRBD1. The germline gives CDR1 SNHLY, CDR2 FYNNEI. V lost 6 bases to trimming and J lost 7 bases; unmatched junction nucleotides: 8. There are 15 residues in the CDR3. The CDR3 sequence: CASSGTGDFSEKLFF. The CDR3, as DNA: TGTGCCAGCAGCGGGACAGGGGATTTTAGTGAAAAACTGTTTTTT.

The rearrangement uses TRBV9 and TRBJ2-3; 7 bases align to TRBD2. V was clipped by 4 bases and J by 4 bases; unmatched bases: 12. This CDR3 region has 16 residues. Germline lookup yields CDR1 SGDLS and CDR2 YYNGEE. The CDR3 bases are TGTGCCAGCAGCCTGCGAGGCGGGGGAGGTCCAGATACGCAGTATTTT. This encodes CASSLRGGGGPDTQYF.